Detailed here is one T cell receptor (beta chain). As yet, its antigen is unknown. The data were obtained in a study of T-cell reconstitution after alpha-beta-depleted transplantation in children. The study's findings and limits: Two months or so post-transplant, alpha-beta T cells reportedly derived from several hundred expanded graft clones. Surviving thymic progenitors and recipient T cells were the source of high TCRbeta diversity at day 60 in some patients.

Unique molecular identifiers featured in how the TCRbeta library was prepared. Each CDR3 protein gets one entry after TCRdb re-called the PCR reads with MiXCR. The data contain fewer than 1 million distinct CDR3 sequences, 15% to 20% of them singletons. This CDR3 contains 12 residues. Per germline, CDR1 SGHTA and CDR2 FQGNSA. Trimming pared 3 bases from V and 13 bases from J, leaving 16 bases between. The J gene is TRBJ2-7, the V gene TRBV7-2; D unresolved. The sample here was PBMCs, mostly from graft donor cells, taken 360 days after TCRalphabeta/CD19-depleted stem cell transplant. The sequence came from a male patient aged 10 to 17 who had a stem cell transplant for acute lymphoblastic leukemia, so the T cells may come from the graft donor. The DNA of the CDR3 is TGTGCCAGCAGCTTGGGGTGGGCTCCCTCCTACTTC. This codes for CASSLGWAPSYF.